These 7 T cell receptor beta chains came from one sample sequenced in a study of CD8 T cells in Susac syndrome. Reverse transcription used roughly 0.5 to 1 ug RNA and random hexamers. TCRdb re-called the immunoSEQ multiplex PCR reads with MiXCR, one entry per CDR3 protein. The sample comprises approximately 230,000 distinct CDR3 sequences, around 93% of which are singletons, and less than 0.075% rests with the top ten. The sequencing sample was made of CD4+ T cells from PBMCs. The source of these receptors is a human donor with multiple sclerosis.

The chain carries TRBV5-1 and TRBJ2-7; D might be TRBD1 (5 bases). Per the germline V gene, CDR1 is SGHRS and CDR2 is YFSETQ. Trimming took 5 bases from V and 1 from J, leaving 13 bases between them. The CDR3 has 14 amino acids. The CDR3 sequence is CASREDRNSYEQYF. CDR3 DNA sequence: TGCGCCAGCAGGGAAGACAGAAATTCCTACGAGCAGTACTTC.

The CDR3 here is CASSEALAGLAKNIQYF. The CDR3 DNA sequence: TGTGCCAGCAGTGAAGCGTTGGCAGGCCTAGCCAAAAACATTCAGTACTTC. The chain joins TRBV2 to TRBJ2-4; the D is unclear. The CDR3 totals 17 residues. Deletions cut 0 bases from V and 0 bases from J, with 12 bases between. Germline CDR1 is SNHLY and CDR2 is FYNNEI.

CDR3 nucleotide sequence: TGTGCCAGCAGCCAAGAGGGGGGGTTCCGTAGCTATGGCTACACCTTC. Protein product: CASSQEGGFRSYGYTF. The chain is built from TRBV3-1 and TRBJ1-2; a possible D gene is TRBD1 (5 bases). CDR1 and CDR2 from the germline V gene are LGHDT and YNNKEL (reference sequence). This CDR3 region has 16 residues. V was pared by 0 bases and J by 4 bases, with 15 bases between.

This chain uses TRBV5-4 with TRBJ1-1; tentatively, D is TRBD1 (5 bases). The V end lost 1 base, the J end lost 0 bases, and 10 bases lay between the germline ends. The CDR3 consists of 15 residues. Germline V gives CDR1 SGHNT, CDR2 YYREEE (reference sequence). CDR3 in DNA: TGTGCCAGCAGCTTGCCGGGGACCATGAACACTGAAGCTTTCTTT. Amino acids: CASSLPGTMNTEAFF. The whole variable domain, remainder taken from reference TRBV5-4 and TRBJ1-1, is ETGVTQSPTHLIKTRGQQVTLRCSSQSGHNTVSWYQQALGQGPQFIFQYYREEENGRGNFPPRFSGLQFPNYSSELNVNALELDDSALYLCASSLPGTMNTEAFFGQGTRLTVV.

The J gene is TRBJ2-4, the V gene TRBV29-1; D unresolved. The CDR3 extends over 14 amino acids. Germline CDR1 SQVTM, CDR2 ANQGSEA. Deletions cut 7 bases from V and 0 bases from J, with 13 bases between. In nucleotides, the CDR3 is TGCAGCGCCCGGACCGGCCTAGCCAAAAACATTCAGTACTTC. It translates to CSARTGLAKNIQYF.

V is TRBV4-2 and J is TRBJ2-5, with unresolved D. The CDR3 is made up of 13 amino acids. Germline V gene data show CDR1 as LGHNA and CDR2 as YNFKEQ. Trimming took 0 bases from V and 5 from J, leaving 7 bases between them. The CDR3: CASSQDWAETQYF. CDR3 DNA: TGTGCCAGCAGCCAAGATTGGGCGGAGACCCAGTACTTC.

V usage is TRBV6-6 and J usage is TRBJ1-1; 7 positions match TRBD1. With V trimmed by 2 bases and J by 6 bases, 6 bases remained unmatched. The CDR3 contains 14 residues. Germline CDR1 reads MNHNY; CDR2 reads SVGAGI (reference sequence). The CDR3 nucleotides are TGTGCCAGCAGTTACGGGGGCCAGGGGGCTGAAGCTTTCTTT. Its translation: CASSYGGQGAEAFF.